This T cell receptor (beta chain) was documented in a study of technical replicates of blood from a few donors. Sequencing used immunoSEQ multiplex PCR; TCRdb keeps in-frame clones, though not all of them. The sample holds 85,000 to 100,000 clones; about 96% are singletons and the top ten take roughly 0.28%. Looked up from germline, CDR1 is SGHNT and CDR2 is YYREEE (reference sequence). The CDR3 sequence is 15 residues long. Trimming removed 4 bases from V and 3 bases from J; junction bases left unmatched: 3. This receptor was taken from a human donor in good health. The chain recombines TRBV5-4 with TRBJ2-1, with 11 bases that match TRBD2. What was sequenced was T cells isolated from PBMCs. As DNA, the CDR3 is TGTGCCAGCAGCCCGACTAGCGGGGACTACAATGAGCAGTTCTTC. This sequence encodes CASSPTSGDYNEQFF.